This record looks at one TCR beta chain sequence and its context. This clone's antigen is unknown. No much larger clone exists at a distance of one base, and base qualities are not known. These data belong to a study of cytomegalovirus exposure and HLA in healthy donors (dated by TCRdb to about 2017). Background on the whole study: In an earlier analysis of fewer than 750 of the donors, 276 Gb of sequence data and 117 million unique TCR beta sequences from about 190 million T cells were reported. The study was designed to test whether signatures of past pathogen exposure could be identified by cataloging public T cell receptors. In the later analysis, no new phenotypic data were used to find candidate immune exposures; instead, reliance was placed on TCR beta sequences and their occurrence across donors. In addition to the first cohort of roughly 700 subjects, a separate validation cohort of 120 different subjects was used. An early release covering roughly 600 HLA-typed donors comprised 300 to 350 gigabases of sequencing data and tens of millions of unique TCR sequences. A later analysis re-examined previously published TCR beta repertoires from more than 650 donors and added high-resolution HLA genotyping to investigate patterns of TCR occurrence. To decide whether each TCR beta V gene segment behaved as functional or pseudogenic, an earlier analysis of some 600 of the donors relied on high-throughput TCR beta sequencing. All discovery cohort repertoires had been generated on a single sequencing platform. Four to six DR-DQ haplotypes were handled as single units for association and clustering, since linkage in the cohort was strong. Among the 398 genotyped donors, around 81% belonged to the genetic ancestry cluster associated with self-reported Caucasian donors. To predict cytomegalovirus infection status, the study combined high-throughput TCR immunosequencing, statistical association of individual TCRs with disease status, and machine learning. HLA typing covered class I and class II loci at four-digit resolution. Genome-wide SNP genotypes for about three fifths of the roughly 700 donors were used in a later genetic analysis, which treated that subset as a discovery cohort. The T cell repertoires of 666 subjects were profiled by immunosequencing and related to cytomegalovirus serostatus. The number of donors typed differed by locus, with roughly 629-640 for A, B, C, DRB1 and DQB1, roughly 520 for DQA1, 600 to 610 for DPA1, and around 460 for DPB1. Donor age, sex, ethnicity and CMV serostatus were collected together with the repertoire data. On average, roughly 200,000 unique TCR beta nucleotide sequences were sequenced per donor among several hundred genotyped donors of the cohort, with roughly 18% of those sequences being non-productive.

Library construction relied on the immunoSEQ multiplex PCR assay. For the multiplex PCR, a mixture combining 60 forward primers for TCR Vbeta segments and 13 reverse primers for TCR Jbeta segments was used. A multiplex PCR assay on genomic DNA amplified the CDR3 region of rearranged TCR beta genes. Amplified TCR beta libraries were sequenced as 87-base-pair reads on the Illumina HiSeq System. The paper's data handling went like this. A later analysis tallied about 77 million unique TCR beta chains across the 666 repertoires, and approximately 12 million of those chains were shared by two or more donors. Raw reads were error-corrected and collapsed into unique sequences by a nearest-neighbor algorithm in which closely related sequences were merged to remove PCR and sequencing errors. V, D and J gene segments were assigned by aligning CDR3 sequences to IMGT reference sequences. Each retained sequence needed at least a six-nucleotide match to both a V gene segment and a J gene segment. Rearrangements were called productive when the CDR3 lacked stop codons and stayed in frame with V and J; all others were non-productive. Following IMGT convention, CDR3 was defined as the stretch from the second conserved V-encoded cysteine up to the conserved J-encoded phenylalanine. Sequences without an unambiguous match to a single V gene segment were excluded from the earlier analysis of 500 to 700 of the donors. An earlier analysis of 500 to 600 of the donors classified V segments as functional when productive rearrangements were above 56.7% and as segregating when the standard deviation between donors was above 5%. A statistical classification framework was developed to diagnose cytomegalovirus status using the catalog of TCR beta chain sequences. In a later analysis, V and J genes were assigned by comparing TCR nucleotide sequences against IMGT/GENE-DB human TR gene sequences. Using the TCRdist pipeline, a later analysis assigned CDR3 sequences along with most-parsimonious VDJ recombination scenarios. A later analysis defined each TCR beta chain by its CDR3 amino acid sequence plus V-gene family, and excluded reads lacking a unique V-gene family. A later analysis removed 500 to 600 highly shared, low-generation-probability nucleotide sequences to deal with suspected cross-contamination and a sequencing artifact. A later analysis calculated a clonal expansion index for each public chain from normalized within-repertoire ranks of inferred template counts. In a later analysis, generation probabilities were computed with a VDJ recombination model fitted to out-of-frame rearrangements, and the resulting probabilities were checked against IGoR. In a later analysis, hypergeometric tests were used to score TCR-TCR, TCR-HLA and TCR-CMV co-occurrence, with a repertoire-size bias correction applied to TCR pairs. To estimate false discovery rates, a later analysis permuted the HLA or CMV assignments 20 times. A later analysis grouped co-occurring TCRs with DBSCAN, adding TCRdist sequence similarity when clustering within HLA-allele-positive subsets. For co-occurrence clustering, repertoires with fewer than 30,000 or more than 120,000 public chains were excluded, along with about five repertoires with anomalous nucleotide sharing. This immuneACCESS table, as held by TCRdb, lists in-frame sequences with V and J called but not all clones. Of the missing ones, under half trace to an unresolved V gene in checked studies; the others have no known cause. V, J and clone size were drawn from that table, and D and trimming were deduced from the DNA. This sample has about 83,000 clones in its table, and more than 70% of those were observed once. The ten largest clones represent roughly 4.2% of the sample.

Taken from the germline V gene, the CDR1 and CDR2 loops are SGDLS and YYNGEE. From cysteine to phenylalanine, the CDR3 is 15 amino acids long. Kept here is only the CDR3 DNA, which spans 45 bases and is read in frame from base 1. V is cut by 4 bases and J by 3 bases, and the space between the germline ends is 15 bases. The cohort comprised 666 healthy bone marrow donors. All cohort members were sampled while nominally healthy, although unrecorded immune exposures were likely present. The donor was CMV seronegative and belonged to the group of around 350 seronegative cohort members. Every donor gave a peripheral blood sample, and the peripheral blood mononuclear cells from that sample were used for TCR beta sequencing. Genomic DNA was extracted from the blood cell samples with the Qiagen DNeasy Blood Extraction Kit. What the work shows at the level of the full study, not this receptor alone: Only TCR beta chains were sequenced in this cohort, and the absence of alpha or paired-chain data limited detectable features. In the study, about 150 TCR beta chains were listed as associated with cytomegalovirus. Some IMGT-functional V segments, including TRBV6-2 and TRBV6-3, could not be told apart with the 87-base-pair reads, so those segments were excluded. A further reported finding was that TCR beta sequences accurately predicted the HLA-A and HLA-B alleles for most subjects in the first cohort. In a later analysis, several top co-occurrence clusters were reported to appear linked to parvovirus B19, influenza, CMV and Epstein-Barr virus. A later analysis associated about 17,000 TCR beta sequences with specific HLA alleles at a false discovery rate of 0.05. In an earlier analysis of fewer than 750 of the donors, most TCR beta V segments were observed in productive rearrangements about 87% or about 30% of the time, broadly matching IMGT annotations. The presence/absence analyses assumed that sequencing depth was roughly uniform across donors, and that assumption may not be true. In vitro tests confirmed that a few of the cytomegalovirus-associated TCR beta chains recognize cytomegalovirus antigens. A group of highly shared sequence variants was considered likely to be a technical artifact of the sequencing pipeline. The authors suggested that the approach could potentially be generalized to other disease states and immunological phenotypes. In a later analysis, HLA-associated TCR beta chains showed more clonal expansion and lower generation probabilities than non-associated chains that were equally common. Because HLA typing was missing for some donors at each locus, association tests included only the typed subset. Most CMV-associated TCR beta chains appeared to be HLA-restricted in a later analysis, and the HLA associations seemed to be driven largely by CMV exposure. An association between a missense DCLRE1C variant and V-gene and J-gene trimming of TCR beta chains was found in a later genetic analysis and replicated in an independent cohort. In a later analysis, the rate of TCR association differed among HLA loci, with DRB1 alleles having the most associated TCRs and HLA-C alleles having the fewest. Because counts were too low, more than 15 rarely observed V segments, including chromosome 9 orphons, were left out of the earlier analysis of 500 to 650 of the donors. Cytomegalovirus status was reported to be diagnosed by the classifier with high specificity and sensitivity in both the original and validation cohorts. Correlated functional status among segregating V segments might reflect linkage disequilibrium, but an unknown experimental factor could not be ruled out. Across donors, most TCR sequences were observed very rarely, whereas some public TCRs were present in many individuals. CMV serostatus was the only immune exposure information available for the cohort. When HLA alleles, especially DR and DQ, strongly co-occurred, attributing TCR associations to individual alleles was difficult. According to a later genetic analysis, donors in an Asian-associated ancestry cluster had fewer N-insertions in productive TCRs than the approximately 630-donor mean.

Sequencing input: PBMCs. In this chain, TRBV9 is recombined with TRBJ2-3, with TRBD1 perhaps the D gene, on 6 matching bases. The TCR was taken from a man between 60 and 70 years old in good health and CMV-seronegative. The DNA sequence reads TGTGCCAGCAGCCCTTCGCCCAGGGGTACAGATACGCAGTATTTT. This translates into CASSPSPRGTDTQYF.